Presented here are 5 T cell receptor beta chains from one specimen sequenced in a study of Ad26.COV2.S vaccination and SARS-CoV-2 variants. Sequencing used immunoSEQ multiplex PCR; TCRdb keeps in-frame clones, though not all of them. The repertoire includes some 300,000 clones, 86% of them detected once, and roughly 2.1% sits in the top ten. Treatment indicated: some 20 received Ad26.COV2.S at low or high dose, single or two shots; roughly 5 received placebo; per-sample allocation not given. Samples came from day 63 after the first vaccine or placebo injection. The sequencing used peripheral blood, collected in a trial of Ad26.COV2.S vaccine versus placebo. All receptors derive from a person between 18 and 60 years old who received the Ad26.COV2.S COVID-19 vaccine or a placebo.

The chain recombines TRBV6-6 with TRBJ2-1, with 11 bases lining up with TRBD2. V was clipped by 7 bases and J by 2 bases; unmatched bases: 7. The CDR3 is 16 residues long. Germline V lookup: CDR1 MNHNY, CDR2 SVGAGI (reference sequence). Here the CDR3 DNA reads TGTGCCAGCACCACGAAACTAGCGGGGGCCTACAATGAGCAGTTCTTC. Protein product: CASTTKLAGAYNEQFF.

This clone was observed a single time. The chain has TRBV4-2 and TRBJ2-5; maybe TRBD2 (6 bases). V lost 1 base, J lost 5 bases, and 14 bases lay in between. There are 15 residues in the CDR3. Germline values: CDR1 LGHNA, CDR2 YNFKEQ. The CDR3: CASSQGSRGGETQYF. The CDR3 nucleotides read TGTGCCAGCAGCCAAGGGTCGCGGGGCGGGGAGACCCAGTACTTC.

The chain uses TRBV15 and TRBJ2-5, with D unclear. Trimming stripped 0 bases from V and 0 bases from J, with 8 bases between. The germline V gene has CDR1 LNHNV and CDR2 YYDKDF (reference sequence). The CDR3 consists of 15 residues. CDR3 protein: CATSRDRTNQETQYF. In DNA form, the CDR3 reads TGTGCCACCAGCAGAGATAGAACTAACCAAGAGACCCAGTACTTC.

This chain joins TRBV19 and TRBJ1-2, with 7 bases that match TRBD1. Germline lookup yields CDR1 LNHDA and CDR2 SQIVND (reference sequence). J gave up 4 bases and V 9 bases, and 8 bases lay outside the gene matches. This CDR3 is built from 13 residues. This chain's CDR3 is CASHLQGFYGYTF. The CDR3 DNA is TGTGCCAGCCACTTACAGGGGTTCTATGGCTACACCTTC.

The chain has TRBV7-2 and TRBJ1-2; unclear D gene. Trimming took 1 base from V and 6 from J, leaving 15 bases between them. There are 15 residues in the CDR3. Germline assignment: CDR1 SGHTA and CDR2 FQGNSA. The CDR3 reads CASSLGRVGVDGYTF. The CDR3, as DNA: TGTGCCAGCAGCTTAGGCCGAGTGGGAGTCGATGGCTACACCTTC.